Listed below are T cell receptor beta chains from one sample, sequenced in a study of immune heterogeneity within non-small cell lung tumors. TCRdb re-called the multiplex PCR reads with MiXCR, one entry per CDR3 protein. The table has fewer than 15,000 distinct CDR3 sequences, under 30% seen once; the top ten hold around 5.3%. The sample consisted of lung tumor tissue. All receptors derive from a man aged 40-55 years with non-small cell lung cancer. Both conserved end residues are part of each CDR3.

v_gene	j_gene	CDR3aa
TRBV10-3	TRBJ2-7	CAINPGTGSQEQYF
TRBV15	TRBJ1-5	CATSARGGGGQPQHF
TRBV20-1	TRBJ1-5	CSALGQGDNQPQHF
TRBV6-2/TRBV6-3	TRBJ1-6	CASSNHPGQRNSPLHF
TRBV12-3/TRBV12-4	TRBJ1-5	CASSLFTANQPQHF
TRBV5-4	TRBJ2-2	CARSLAGSSGELFF
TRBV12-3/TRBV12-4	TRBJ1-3	CASSPGTGVGNTIYF
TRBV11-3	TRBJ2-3	CASSLGTDLSTDTQYF
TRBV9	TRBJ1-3	CASSGSGQGLFGNTIYF
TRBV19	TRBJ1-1	CASSLRDKGTGGYTEAFF
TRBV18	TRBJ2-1	CASSPTSGSSYNEQFF
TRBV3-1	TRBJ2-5	CASSKGPKETQYF
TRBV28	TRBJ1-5	CAAVSGGSNQPQHF
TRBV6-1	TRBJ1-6	CASTWGEGDSPLHF
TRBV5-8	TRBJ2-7	CASSHRDTYEQYF
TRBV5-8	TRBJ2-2	CARRRTDLTGELFF
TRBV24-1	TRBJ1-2	CATSDPQARSGGYTF
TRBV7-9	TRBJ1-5	CASSQDTSSNQPQHF
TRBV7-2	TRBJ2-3	CASSFTSGSDTQYF
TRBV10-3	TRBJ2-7	CAIKEGAGAFYEQYF
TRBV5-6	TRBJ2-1	CASSLRWGDEQFF
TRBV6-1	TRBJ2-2	CASTLDRNTGELFF
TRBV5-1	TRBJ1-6	CATSPDGPNSPLHF
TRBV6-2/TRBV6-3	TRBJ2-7	CASSYAGSEQYF
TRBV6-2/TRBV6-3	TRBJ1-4	CASSYSTGGKLFF
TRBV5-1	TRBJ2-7	CASSYRGYEQYF
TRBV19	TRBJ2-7	CASKKNGRANEQYF
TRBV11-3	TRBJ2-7	CASSSDGSYEQYF
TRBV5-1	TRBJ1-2	CASSLALGQGYVYTF
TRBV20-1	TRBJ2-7	CSARTSGRAYEQYF
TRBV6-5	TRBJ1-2	CASSYPGSYGYTF
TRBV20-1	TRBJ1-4	CSASKGGQPNEKLFF
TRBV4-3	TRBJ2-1	CASSQDPPTSLANEQFF
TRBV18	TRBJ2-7	CASSPSSYEQYF
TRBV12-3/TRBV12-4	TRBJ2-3	CASSLPTSGGASDTQYF
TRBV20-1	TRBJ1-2	CSASQPGEGYTF
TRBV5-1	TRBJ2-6	CASSSQSSGANVLTF
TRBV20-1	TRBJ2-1	CSGTGHSREFF
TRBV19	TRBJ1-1	CASSLFEGQGRTEAFF
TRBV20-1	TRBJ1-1	CSARAIRGWYTEAFF
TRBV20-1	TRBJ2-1	CSARDQTSGSGEQFF
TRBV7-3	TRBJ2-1	CASSLKKGGQNNEQFF
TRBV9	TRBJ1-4	CASSVAAATNEKLFF
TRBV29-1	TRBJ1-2	CSVASPRNCYTF
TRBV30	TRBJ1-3	CAGYRGGGNTIYF
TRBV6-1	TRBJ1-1	CASSDGTGNTEAFF
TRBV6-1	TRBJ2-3	CAFLTKITDTQYF
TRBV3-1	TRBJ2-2	CASSHTTSGRIGELFF
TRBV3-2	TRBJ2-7	CASSHRTSGARYEQYF
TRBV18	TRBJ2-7	CASSPTGRGPYEQYF
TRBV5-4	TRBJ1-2	CASSPVDTERGYTF
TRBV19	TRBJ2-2	CASSAAGIGTGELFF
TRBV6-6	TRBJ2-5	CASSYSAGLVRQTQYF